This TCR beta chain was captured in a study of blood T cell repertoires in COVID-19 (dated by TCRdb to between 2020 and 2021). In the study overall: Samples covering the acute and convalescent phases of COVID-19 were provided by collaborators in the United States, Italy and Spain. The prospective study material was composed of cDNA or gDNA derived from T cells, B-cell-depleted T cells, or PBMCs. Subjects who had been exposed to COVID-19, were actively infected with it, or had recovered from it provided the deeply sampled blood TCRbeta repertoires that made up the dataset. A freely available public database, intended as a resource for researchers studying the immune response to SARS-CoV-2, is where the repertoires were released. The samples were drawn from the first 160 participants of the ongoing ImmuneRACE study and from some 1,300 subjects provided by 6 global collaborators. Nearly every sample came with metadata listing a de-identified subject ID, COVID-19 status, age in years and sex. Where HLA class I and class II types were available, the types were taken from metadata supplied by the sample provider, not from assay-based typing. Overall results and qualifications from the work: The quantity of clinical and demographic metadata differed by source and by participant and was supplied without curation.

TCRbeta CDR3 regions were amplified from genomic DNA by means of the immunoSEQ Assay, a bias-controlled multiplex PCR. In the paper's pipeline: The number of nucleated cells in each sample was estimated from the amplification of reference gene primers within the assay. To quantify the absolute abundance of each unique TCRbeta CDR3 rearrangement, sequence reads were collapsed and filtered. Productive Simpson clonality was computed per sample as the square root of Simpson's diversity index over productive rearrangements. What TCRdb holds here is the immuneACCESS table cut down to in-frame rearrangements. Part of the clones is not present; checked against another copy, under half of the missing clones reflect an unresolved V gene, and the others are unexplained. V and J calls and clone size are those listed in that table; D and trimming were worked out from the DNA. For this sample there are some 150,000 clones; about 80% appear just once. The biggest ten clones account for under 5% of the sample.

Each collaborating institution followed its own protocols to collect whole blood in K2EDTA tubes. For TCRbeta analysis, collaborator samples were shipped as frozen whole blood, as isolated PBMCs, or as DNA extracted from either sample type. On this clone: Its cognate antigen has yet to be identified. Base qualities are not provided; no much larger clone lies one nucleotide away.

The germline V gene encodes CDR1 SGHRS and CDR2 YFSETQ. Trimming removed 4 bases from V and 1 base from J, leaving 6 bases between the germline ends. Its CDR3 holds 12 amino acids, cysteine through phenylalanine. The read is trimmed to its CDR3 DNA, 36 bases read in frame from base 1. This TCR came from a woman aged 55-69 years with acute or convalescent COVID-19. The sequencing input was peripheral blood. The rearrangement combines TRBV5-1 with TRBJ2-7; there is no confident call for the D gene. The nucleotides read TGCGCCAGCAGCCGACAATCCTACGAGCAGTACTTC. It codes for CASSRQSYEQYF.